The rows below give T cell receptor beta chains drawn from one sample of a study of response to subunit inactivated influenza vaccine. TCRdb analysed the RT-PCR reads with MiXCR anew, one entry per CDR3 protein. The sample lists around 520,000 distinct CDR3 sequences; 25% were seen once. The sample consisted of CD4+ T cells sorted from PBMCs, taken more than 4 days after vaccination. The receptors here all came from a man aged 45 to 65 who received an inactivated influenza vaccine. Each CDR3 is given with its conserved first and last residue. A D gene is named only where the DNA matches it firmly. For some rows the clone size is stated as once, few or many, or as a class when expanded; others skip it.

j_gene: TRBJ1-1; abundance: NA; v_gene: TRBV5-1; d_gene: NA; CDR3nt: TGCGCCAGCAGCTTGGAGTGGAAGGGGTCGTCGTTAGCTTTCTTT; CDR3aa: CASSLEWKGSSLAFF
j_gene: TRBJ2-7; abundance: NA; v_gene: TRBV6-2/TRBV6-3; d_gene: TRBD2; CDR3nt: TGTGCCAGCTCTATTACGGGAGGCTACGAGCAGTACTTC; CDR3aa: CASSITGGYEQYF
j_gene: TRBJ1-1; abundance: NA; v_gene: TRBV5-1; d_gene: TRBD1; CDR3nt: TGCGCCAGCACGGTAGGGGACAGCATGAACACTGAAGCTTTCTTT; CDR3aa: CASTVGDSMNTEAFF
j_gene: TRBJ2-1; abundance: few; v_gene: TRBV28; d_gene: NA; CDR3nt: TGTGCCAGCAGTTTAAGGCAGGGCCTAGTATACAATGAGCAGTTCTTC; CDR3aa: CASSLRQGLVYNEQFF
j_gene: TRBJ2-2; abundance: few; v_gene: TRBV15; d_gene: NA; CDR3nt: TGTGCCACCAGCAGAGAGACGGGGGAGCTGTTTTTT; CDR3aa: CATSRETGELFF
j_gene: TRBJ2-1; abundance: NA; v_gene: TRBV20-1; d_gene: NA; CDR3nt: TGCAGTGCTACGTCGGGCGTGATTGAGCAGTTCTTC; CDR3aa: CSATSGVIEQFF
j_gene: TRBJ2-2; abundance: NA; v_gene: TRBV12-3/TRBV12-4; d_gene: NA; CDR3nt: TGTGCCAGCAGTTTAGACAGGGCCACCGGGGAGCTGTTTTTT; CDR3aa: CASSLDRATGELFF
j_gene: TRBJ2-1; abundance: NA; v_gene: TRBV25-1; d_gene: NA; CDR3nt: TGTGCCAGCAGTTTTCACAGGGCGAAGTCCTACAATGAGCAGTTCTTC; CDR3aa: CASSFHRAKSYNEQFF
j_gene: TRBJ2-1; abundance: NA; v_gene: TRBV20-1; d_gene: TRBD2; CDR3nt: TGCAGTGCTAGAGAAGCGGGAGGACCTCAGGTCTTC; CDR3aa: CSAREAGGPQVF
j_gene: TRBJ2-5; abundance: NA; v_gene: TRBV5-1; d_gene: NA; CDR3nt: TGCGCCAGCAGCACCGGGGGAGAGACCCAGTACTTC; CDR3aa: CASSTGGETQYF
j_gene: TRBJ2-3; abundance: NA; v_gene: TRBV7-2; d_gene: TRBD2; CDR3nt: TGTGCCAGCAGCCGGAGCGGGACCGTAGATACGCAGTATTTT; CDR3aa: CASSRSGTVDTQYF
j_gene: TRBJ1-4; abundance: many; v_gene: TRBV4-1; d_gene: NA; CDR3nt: TGCGCCAGCAGCCAACCTAATGAAAAACTGTTTTTT; CDR3aa: CASSQPNEKLFF
j_gene: TRBJ2-7; abundance: NA; v_gene: TRBV5-1; d_gene: NA; CDR3nt: TGCGCCAGCAGCCCCGACGGTGGCTCCTACGAGCAGTACTTC; CDR3aa: CASSPDGGSYEQYF
j_gene: TRBJ2-3; abundance: few; v_gene: TRBV4-2; d_gene: TRBD2; CDR3nt: TGTGCCAGCAGCCTGGGGCGGGGGATGAAGGGGCAGTATTTT; CDR3aa: CASSLGRGMKGQYF
j_gene: TRBJ2-1; abundance: few; v_gene: TRBV7-2; d_gene: NA; CDR3nt: TGTGCCAGCAGCTTCCCGGGTATGAATGAGCAGTTCTTC; CDR3aa: CASSFPGMNEQFF
j_gene: TRBJ2-3; abundance: few; v_gene: TRBV30; d_gene: TRBD2; CDR3nt: TGTGCCTGGAGAACGGGAGGTTCAACAGATACGCAGTATTTT; CDR3aa: CAWRTGGSTDTQYF
j_gene: TRBJ2-7; abundance: NA; v_gene: TRBV7-9; d_gene: NA; CDR3nt: TGTGCCAGCAGCTTAGAGGGCATCTCCTACGAGCAGTACTTC; CDR3aa: CASSLEGISYEQYF
j_gene: TRBJ1-4; abundance: NA; v_gene: TRBV7-2; d_gene: NA; CDR3nt: TGTGCCAGCAGTCGAGGGGGGTCTAATGAAAAACTGTTTTTT; CDR3aa: CASSRGGSNEKLFF
j_gene: TRBJ2-3; abundance: NA; v_gene: TRBV4-2; d_gene: NA; CDR3nt: TGTGCCAGCAGCCGCATGGGCACAGATACGCAGTATTTT; CDR3aa: CASSRMGTDTQYF
j_gene: TRBJ2-5; abundance: NA; v_gene: TRBV20-1; d_gene: TRBD2; CDR3nt: TGCAGTGCTAGTGCGGTACGGGAGGGGGTTGGGACCCAGTACTTC; CDR3aa: CSASAVREGVGTQYF
j_gene: TRBJ2-7; abundance: medium-sized; v_gene: TRBV29-1; d_gene: TRBD1; CDR3nt: TGCAGCGTTGAATCGGACAGGGGGGGTTTCTACGAGCAGTACTTC; CDR3aa: CSVESDRGGFYEQYF
j_gene: TRBJ2-7; abundance: few; v_gene: TRBV30; d_gene: NA; CDR3nt: TGTGCCTGGAGTCAGGAGGGGTACCACGAGCAGTACTTC; CDR3aa: CAWSQEGYHEQYF
j_gene: TRBJ2-1; abundance: few; v_gene: TRBV28; d_gene: NA; CDR3nt: TGTGCCAGCAGTTTATACAGGGCGAATGAGCAGTTCTTC; CDR3aa: CASSLYRANEQFF
j_gene: TRBJ1-6; abundance: few; v_gene: TRBV20-1; d_gene: TRBD1; CDR3nt: TGCAGTGCTTCCCGCCCGATAACAGGGGGCGCGGATTCACCCCTCCACTTT; CDR3aa: CSASRPITGGADSPLHF
j_gene: TRBJ2-5; abundance: NA; v_gene: TRBV5-5; d_gene: NA; CDR3nt: TGTGCCAGCAGCGCATTAGGGAGCGGAGCCCTACAAGAGACCCAGCACTTC; CDR3aa: CASSALGSGALQETQHF
j_gene: TRBJ2-5; abundance: few; v_gene: TRBV7-2; d_gene: NA; CDR3nt: TGTGCCAGCACCCGGCGGCCGCAAGAGACCCAGTACTTC; CDR3aa: CASTRRPQETQYF
j_gene: TRBJ2-7; abundance: few; v_gene: TRBV7-2; d_gene: TRBD2; CDR3nt: TGTGCCAGCAGCTTAATGGCTAGCGGGAGTTCCTACGAGCAGTACTTC; CDR3aa: CASSLMASGSSYEQYF
j_gene: TRBJ2-7; abundance: few; v_gene: TRBV5-6; d_gene: NA; CDR3nt: TGTGCCAGCAGACCTTACCGGGGCTACGAGCAGTACTTC; CDR3aa: CASRPYRGYEQYF
j_gene: TRBJ2-7; abundance: few; v_gene: TRBV7-2; d_gene: TRBD1; CDR3nt: TGTGCCAGCAGCTTAGGACAGGGGGCTAGTCTGCGATTGTACTTC; CDR3aa: CASSLGQGASLRLYF
j_gene: TRBJ2-1; abundance: NA; v_gene: TRBV6-6; d_gene: NA; CDR3nt: TGTGCCAGCAATCTGGGCCAGGGCTACAATGAGCAGTTCTTC; CDR3aa: CASNLGQGYNEQFF
j_gene: TRBJ2-2; abundance: few; v_gene: TRBV28; d_gene: TRBD2; CDR3nt: TGTGCCAGTCTAGCGGGGGGGCCTGGAACCGGGGAGCTGTTTTTT; CDR3aa: CASLAGGPGTGELFF
j_gene: TRBJ1-6; abundance: NA; v_gene: TRBV7-2; d_gene: NA; CDR3nt: TGTGCCAGCAGCCGTACAGGTGGTGAAAATTCACCCCTCCACTTT; CDR3aa: CASSRTGGENSPLHF
j_gene: TRBJ1-2; abundance: once; v_gene: TRBV5-1; d_gene: TRBD1; CDR3nt: TGCGCCAGCAGCTCCCGACGACAGGGGCGCGACTATGGCTACACCTTC; CDR3aa: CASSSRRQGRDYGYTF
j_gene: TRBJ2-1; abundance: NA; v_gene: TRBV10-3; d_gene: NA; CDR3nt: TGTGCCATCAGTATTAGGGGTGGCAATGAGCAGTTCTTC; CDR3aa: CAISIRGGNEQFF
j_gene: TRBJ2-7; abundance: NA; v_gene: TRBV20-1; d_gene: NA; CDR3nt: TGCAGTGCTAGAGGGACGAAAAGCTCCTACGAGCAGTACTTC; CDR3aa: CSARGTKSSYEQYF
j_gene: TRBJ2-5; abundance: NA; v_gene: TRBV5-1; d_gene: NA; CDR3nt: TGCGCCAGCAGCAACCCCAGGGACCAAGAGACCCAGTACTTC; CDR3aa: CASSNPRDQETQYF
j_gene: TRBJ2-5; abundance: few; v_gene: TRBV10-3; d_gene: NA; CDR3nt: TGTGCCATCAGTGATCAAGAGACCCAGTACTTC; CDR3aa: CAISDQETQYF
j_gene: TRBJ2-5; abundance: once; v_gene: TRBV10-3; d_gene: NA; CDR3nt: TGTGCCATCAGAAGGGACCTCACGGACCAGACCCAGTACTTC; CDR3aa: CAIRRDLTDQTQYF
j_gene: TRBJ2-1; abundance: NA; v_gene: TRBV7-2; d_gene: NA; CDR3nt: TGTGCCAGCAGCTACCCCGGGACCCCGGCGGGCGATGAGCAGTTCTTC; CDR3aa: CASSYPGTPAGDEQFF